One T cell receptor beta chain is described in this entry. The CDR3 is 15 amino acids. V gave up 0 bases and J gave up 0 bases, with 8 bases separating them. Germline-derived CDR1 and CDR2 are MGHRA and YSYEKL. Only in-frame clones appear in the TCRdb table, and some are missing; sequencing was by immunoSEQ multiplex PCR. This table holds 110,000 or so clones, about 84% found once. This entry belongs to a study of cytomegalovirus exposure and HLA in healthy donors. Specimen: PBMCs. The TCR sequence derives from a young man in good health and CMV-seronegative. The rearrangement links TRBV4-1 to TRBJ1-1; D remains unclear. This CDR3 is CASSQEWPVNTEAFF. CDR3 in DNA: TGCGCCAGCAGCCAAGAATGGCCCGTGAACACTGAAGCTTTCTTT.